This T cell receptor beta chain came from a study of monozygotic twins with inflammatory bowel disease. Findings of the study overall: Distinct T cell subtypes could not be told apart.

Germline values: CDR1 MNHNS, CDR2 SASEGT. This CDR3 has 15 residues. Remarks on this clonotype: Its antigen is unknown.

Used for each TCR library was 3500 ng of total RNA. Template-switch reactions added UMIs with a 6-nucleotide sample barcode. TCRdb re-called the 5' RACE reads and shows each CDR3 protein once, DNA omitted. There are about 200,000 distinct CDR3 sequences in the sample, with 6% to 9% held by the top ten. Material: blood. This rearrangement joins TRBV6-1 to TRBJ1-1; the D gene TCRdb calls, TRBD1, cannot be checked with no DNA. The source of this sequence is a human donor with ulcerative colitis or Crohn's disease, or a healthy co-twin of an affected twin (not recorded which). CDR3 sequence reads: CASSESTGLDTEAFF.